These 6 T cell receptor beta chains were all obtained from the same sample, sequenced in a study of blood T cell repertoires in COVID-19. Method: immunoSEQ multiplex PCR; TCRdb's copy keeps in-frame clones and lacks some. The sample contains under 200,000 clones, around 82% of which appear only once. The sample taken for sequencing was peripheral blood. These receptors all come from a man in his sixties who had recovered from COVID-19.

The chain carries TRBV24-1 and TRBJ2-2; no firm D call. Germline loops: CDR1 KGHDR, CDR2 SFDVKD. There are 16 residues in the CDR3. V lost 3 bases and J 5 bases, leaving 15 bases between the germline ends. The DNA of the CDR3 is TGTGCCACCAGTGATAACCAATGGGCCACGACCGGGGAGCTGTTTTTT. This gives the protein CATSDNQWATTGELFF.

The V and J genes are TRBV24-1 and TRBJ2-1; D possibly corresponds to TRBD1 (6 bases). The germline V gene has CDR1 KGHDR and CDR2 SFDVKD. Trimming stripped 4 bases from V and 15 bases from J, with 12 bases between. This CDR3 is built from 11 residues. The CDR3 spells CATSEGHLWFF. The CDR3, as DNA: TGTGCCACCAGTGAGGGACACCTCTGGTTCTTC.

The V gene is TRBV5-1, the J gene TRBJ2-1, with 7 bases aligning to TRBD2. The CDR3 consists of 14 residues. Germline V gene sequence: CDR1 SGHRS, CDR2 YFSETQ. Trimming cost V 1 base and J 4 bases; bases outside gene matches: 2. The CDR3 loop reads CASSLSSGYNEQFF. The CDR3 nucleotides read TGCGCCAGCAGCTTGTCTAGCGGATACAATGAGCAGTTCTTC. The full variable domain, rest sourced from reference TRBV5-1 and TRBJ2-1, is KAGVTQTPRYLIKTRGQQVTLSCSPISGHRSVSWYQQTPGQGLQFLFEYFSETQRNKGNFPGRFSGRQFSNSRSEMNVSTLELGDSALYLCASSLSSGYNEQFFGPGTRLTVL.

The chain has TRBV7-9 and TRBJ2-7; perhaps TRBD2 as D (5 bases). The V gene's germline CDR1 is SEHNR and CDR2 FQNEAQ (reference sequence). The CDR3 spans 13 residues. V gave up 4 bases and J gave up 1 base, with 8 bases separating them. DNA of the CDR3: TGTGCCAGCAGCTCCGGACTTTCCTACGAGCAGTACTTC. Amino acids: CASSSGLSYEQYF. Drawing the rest from reference TRBV7-9 and TRBJ2-7, the complete variable domain is DTGVSQNPRHKITKRGQNVTFRCDPISEHNRLYWYRQTLGQGPEFLTYFQNEAQLEKSRLLSDRFSAERPKGSFSTLEIQRTEQGDSAMYLCASSSGLSYEQYFGPGTRLTVT.

CDR3 DNA: TGTGCCAGCGGGAAAAGAGAAGGGGGAGAGACCCAGTACTTC. Translated: CASGKREGGETQYF. The V call is TRBV2, the J call TRBJ2-5, with a weak D call TRBD1 (6 bases). V was trimmed by 8 bases and J by 4 bases, leaving 17 bases between them. Germline lookup yields CDR1 SNHLY and CDR2 FYNNEI. This CDR3 has 14 residues. Full variable domain (missing parts from reference TRBV2 and TRBJ2-5): EPEVTQTPSHQVTQMGQEVILRCVPISNHLYFYWYRQILGQKVEFLVSFYNNEISEKSEIFDDQFSVERPDGSNFTLKIRSTKLEDSAMYFCASGKREGGETQYFGPGTRLLVL.

The V call is TRBV6-5, the J call TRBJ1-1; 8 nucleotides agree with TRBD1. Germline loops: CDR1 MNHEY, CDR2 SVGAGI. V shed 6 bases, J shed 5 bases, and the junction held 8 bases outside the gene matches. This CDR3 has 14 amino acids. The CDR3 nucleotides are TGTGCCAGCAGGTCAGGACAGGGCGGGACTGAAGCTTTCTTT. Translation gives CASRSGQGGTEAFF.